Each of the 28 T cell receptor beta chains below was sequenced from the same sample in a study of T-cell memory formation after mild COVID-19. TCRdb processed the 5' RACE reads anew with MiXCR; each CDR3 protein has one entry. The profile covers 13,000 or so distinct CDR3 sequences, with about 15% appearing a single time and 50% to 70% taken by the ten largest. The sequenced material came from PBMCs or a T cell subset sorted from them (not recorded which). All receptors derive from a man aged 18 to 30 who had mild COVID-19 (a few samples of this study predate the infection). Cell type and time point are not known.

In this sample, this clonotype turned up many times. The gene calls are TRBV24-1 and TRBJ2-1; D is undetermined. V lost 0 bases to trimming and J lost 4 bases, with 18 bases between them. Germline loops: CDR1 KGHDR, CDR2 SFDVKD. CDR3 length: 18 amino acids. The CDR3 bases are TGTGCCACCAGTGATTTGTTCAGCACGCCCTTCCTTTACAATGAGCAGTTCTTC. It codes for CATSDLFSTPFLYNEQFF.

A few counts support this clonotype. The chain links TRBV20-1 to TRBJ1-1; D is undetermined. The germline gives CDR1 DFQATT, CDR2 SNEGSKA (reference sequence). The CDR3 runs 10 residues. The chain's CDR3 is CGGLGTEAFF. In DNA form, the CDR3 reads TGCGGCGGGCTCGGAACTGAAGCTTTCTTT.

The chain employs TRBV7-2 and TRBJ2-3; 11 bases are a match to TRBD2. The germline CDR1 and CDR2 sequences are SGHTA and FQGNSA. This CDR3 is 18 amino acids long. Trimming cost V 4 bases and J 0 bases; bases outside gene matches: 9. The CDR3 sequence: CASSSLLAGVTSTDTQYF. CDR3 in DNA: TGTGCCAGCAGCTCCCTACTAGCGGGGGTAACTAGCACAGATACGCAGTATTTT.

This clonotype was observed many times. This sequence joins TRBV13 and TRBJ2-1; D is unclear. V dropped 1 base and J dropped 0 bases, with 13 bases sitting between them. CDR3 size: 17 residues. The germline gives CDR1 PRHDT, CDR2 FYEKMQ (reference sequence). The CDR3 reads CASSLEAGTSSYNEQFF. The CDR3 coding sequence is TGTGCCAGCAGCTTAGAGGCTGGCACCAGCTCCTACAATGAGCAGTTCTTC.

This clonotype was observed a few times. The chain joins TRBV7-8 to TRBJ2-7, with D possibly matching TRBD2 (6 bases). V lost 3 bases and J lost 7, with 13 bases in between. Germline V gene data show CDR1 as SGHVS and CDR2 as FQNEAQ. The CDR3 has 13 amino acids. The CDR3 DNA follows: TGTGCCAGCAGCTTCGGGAGTTCTGAGGAGCAGTACTTC. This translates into CASSFGSSEEQYF.

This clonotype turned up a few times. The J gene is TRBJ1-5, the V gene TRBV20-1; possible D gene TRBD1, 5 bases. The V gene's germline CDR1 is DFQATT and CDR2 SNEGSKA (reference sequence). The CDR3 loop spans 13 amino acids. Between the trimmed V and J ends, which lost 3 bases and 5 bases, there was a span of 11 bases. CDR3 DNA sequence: TGCAGTGCTAGGGGACGGCTTGATCAGCCCCAGCATTTT. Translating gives CSARGRLDQPQHF.

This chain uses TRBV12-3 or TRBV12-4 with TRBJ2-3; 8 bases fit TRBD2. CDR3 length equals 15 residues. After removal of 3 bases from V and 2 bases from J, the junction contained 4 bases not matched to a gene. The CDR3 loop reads CASSFKRENTDTQYF. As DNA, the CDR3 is TGTGCCAGCAGTTTCAAGCGGGAGAACACAGATACGCAGTATTTT.

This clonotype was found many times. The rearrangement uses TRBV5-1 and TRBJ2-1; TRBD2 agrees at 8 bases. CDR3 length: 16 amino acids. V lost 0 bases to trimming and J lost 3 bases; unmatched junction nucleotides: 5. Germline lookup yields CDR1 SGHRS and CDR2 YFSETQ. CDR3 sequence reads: CASSLEAGDYYNEQFF. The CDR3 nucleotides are TGCGCCAGCAGCTTGGAAGCGGGGGATTACTACAATGAGCAGTTCTTC.

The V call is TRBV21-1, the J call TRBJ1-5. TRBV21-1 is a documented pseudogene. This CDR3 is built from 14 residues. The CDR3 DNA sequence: TGTGCCAGCAGCAAAGTTTTCGCTAATCAGCCCCAGCATTTT. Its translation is CASSKVFANQPQHF.

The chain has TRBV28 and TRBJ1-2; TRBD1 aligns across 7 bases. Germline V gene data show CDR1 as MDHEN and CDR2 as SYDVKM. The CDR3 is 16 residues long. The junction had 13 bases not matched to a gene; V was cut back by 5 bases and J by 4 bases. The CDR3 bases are TGTGCCAGCAGTCATCGAACAGGGGAGCGGTCCTATGGCTACACCTTC. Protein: CASSHRTGERSYGYTF.

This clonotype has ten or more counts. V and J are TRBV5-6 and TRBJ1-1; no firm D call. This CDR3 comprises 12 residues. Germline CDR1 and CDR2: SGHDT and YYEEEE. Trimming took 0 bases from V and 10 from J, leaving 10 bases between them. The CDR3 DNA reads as TGTGCCAGCAGCTTGGTCGGGGAAGGAGCTTTCTTT. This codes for CASSLVGEGAFF.

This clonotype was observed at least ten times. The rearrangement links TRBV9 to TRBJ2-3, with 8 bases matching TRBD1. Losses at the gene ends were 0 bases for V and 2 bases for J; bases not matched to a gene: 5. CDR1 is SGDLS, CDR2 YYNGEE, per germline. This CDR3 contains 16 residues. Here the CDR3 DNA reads TGTGCCAGCAGCGTAGGGACAGGGTACATCACAGATACGCAGTATTTT. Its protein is CASSVGTGYITDTQYF. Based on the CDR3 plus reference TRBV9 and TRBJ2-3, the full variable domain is DSGVTQTPKHLITATGQRVTLRCSPRSGDLSVYWYQQSLDQGLQFLIQYYNGEERAKGNILERFSAQQFPDLHSELNLSSLELGDSALYFCASSVGTGYITDTQYFGPGTRLTVL.

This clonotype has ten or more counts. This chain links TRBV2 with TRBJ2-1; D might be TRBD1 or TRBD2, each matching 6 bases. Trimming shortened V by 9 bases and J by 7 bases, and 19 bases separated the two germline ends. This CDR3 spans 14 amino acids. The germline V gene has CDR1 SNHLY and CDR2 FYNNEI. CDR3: CARGGRQRSNEQFF. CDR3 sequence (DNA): TGTGCCAGGGGGGGCCGCCAGCGCTCTAATGAGCAGTTCTTC. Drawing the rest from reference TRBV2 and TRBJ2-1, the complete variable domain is EPEVTQTPSHQVTQMGQEVILRCVPISNHLYFYWYRQILGQKVEFLVSFYNNEISEKSEIFDDQFSVERPDGSNFTLKIRSTKLEDSAMYFCARGGRQRSNEQFFGPGTRLTVL.

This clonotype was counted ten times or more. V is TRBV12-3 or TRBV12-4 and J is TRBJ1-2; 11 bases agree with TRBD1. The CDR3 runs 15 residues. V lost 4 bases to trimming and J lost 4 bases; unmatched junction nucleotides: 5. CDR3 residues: CASSSGQGAGYGYTF. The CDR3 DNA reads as TGTGCCAGCAGTTCTGGACAGGGGGCCGGCTATGGCTACACCTTC.

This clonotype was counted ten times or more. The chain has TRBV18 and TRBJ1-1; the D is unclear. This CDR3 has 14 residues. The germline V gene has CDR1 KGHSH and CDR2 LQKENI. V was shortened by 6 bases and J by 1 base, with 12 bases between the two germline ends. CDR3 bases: TGTGCCAGCTCGATCGGACTACAGAACACTGAAGCTTTCTTT. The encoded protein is CASSIGLQNTEAFF.

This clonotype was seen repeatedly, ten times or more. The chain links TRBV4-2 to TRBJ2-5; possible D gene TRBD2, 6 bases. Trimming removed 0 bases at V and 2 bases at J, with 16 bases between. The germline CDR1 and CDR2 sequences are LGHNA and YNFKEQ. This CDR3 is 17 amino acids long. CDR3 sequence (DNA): TGTGCCAGCAGCCAAGAAGAGCAGGAGGGTTATCAAGAGACCCAGTACTTC. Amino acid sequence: CASSQEEQEGYQETQYF.

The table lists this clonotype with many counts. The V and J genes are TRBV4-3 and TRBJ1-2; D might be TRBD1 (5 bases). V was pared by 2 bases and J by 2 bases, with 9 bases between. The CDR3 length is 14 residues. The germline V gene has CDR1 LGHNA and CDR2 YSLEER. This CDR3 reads CASSQYRGNYGYTF. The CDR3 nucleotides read TGCGCCAGCAGCCAATACCGGGGGAACTATGGCTACACCTTC.

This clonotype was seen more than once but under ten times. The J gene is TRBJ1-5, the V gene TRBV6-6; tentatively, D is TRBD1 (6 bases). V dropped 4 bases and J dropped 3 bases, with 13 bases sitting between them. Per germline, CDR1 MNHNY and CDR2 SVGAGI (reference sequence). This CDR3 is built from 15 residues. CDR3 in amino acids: CASSSVGGLNQPQHF. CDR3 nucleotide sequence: TGTGCCAGCAGTTCGGTAGGGGGACTCAATCAGCCCCAGCATTTT.

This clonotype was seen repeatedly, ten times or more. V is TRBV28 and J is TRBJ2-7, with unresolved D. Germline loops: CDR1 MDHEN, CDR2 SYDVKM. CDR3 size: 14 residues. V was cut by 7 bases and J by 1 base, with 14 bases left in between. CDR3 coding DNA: TGTGCCAGCAAGGCTAGGGCTCAATCCTACGAGCAGTACGTC. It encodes CASKARAQSYEQYV.

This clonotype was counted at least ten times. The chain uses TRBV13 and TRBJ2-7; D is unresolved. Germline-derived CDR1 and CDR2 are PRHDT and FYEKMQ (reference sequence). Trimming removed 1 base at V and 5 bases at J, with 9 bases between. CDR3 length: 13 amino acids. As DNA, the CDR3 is TGTGCCAGCAGCTTAGAGGGTAACGACGAGCAGTACGTC. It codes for CASSLEGNDEQYV.

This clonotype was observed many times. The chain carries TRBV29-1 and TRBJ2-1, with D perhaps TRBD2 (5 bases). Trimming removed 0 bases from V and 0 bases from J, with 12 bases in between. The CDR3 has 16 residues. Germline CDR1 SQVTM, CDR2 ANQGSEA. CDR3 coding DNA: TGCAGCGTTGAAGAAGATCGCGGGCGCTCCTACAATGAGCAGTTCTTC. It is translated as CSVEEDRGRSYNEQFF.

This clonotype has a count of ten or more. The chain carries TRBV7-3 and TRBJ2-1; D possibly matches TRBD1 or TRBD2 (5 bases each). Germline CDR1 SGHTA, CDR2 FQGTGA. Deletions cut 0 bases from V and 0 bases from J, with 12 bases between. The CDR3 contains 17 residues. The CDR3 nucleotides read TGTGCCAGCAGCTTAACGTCGGGGCGGTACTCCTACAATGAGCAGTTCTTC. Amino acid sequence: CASSLTSGRYSYNEQFF. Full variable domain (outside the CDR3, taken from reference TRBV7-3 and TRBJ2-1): GAGVSQTPSNKVTEKGKYVELRCDPISGHTALYWYRQSLGQGPEFLIYFQGTGAADDSGLPNDRFFAVRPEGSVSTLKIQRTERGDSAVYLCASSLTSGRYSYNEQFFGPGTRLTVL.

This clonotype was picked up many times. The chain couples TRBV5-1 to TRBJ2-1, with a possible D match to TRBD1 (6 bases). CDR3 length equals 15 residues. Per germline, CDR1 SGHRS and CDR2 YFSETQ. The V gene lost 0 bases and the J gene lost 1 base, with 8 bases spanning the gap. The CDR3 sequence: CASSLVRGSYNEQFF. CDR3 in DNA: TGCGCCAGCAGCTTGGTCAGGGGTTCCTACAATGAGCAGTTCTTC.

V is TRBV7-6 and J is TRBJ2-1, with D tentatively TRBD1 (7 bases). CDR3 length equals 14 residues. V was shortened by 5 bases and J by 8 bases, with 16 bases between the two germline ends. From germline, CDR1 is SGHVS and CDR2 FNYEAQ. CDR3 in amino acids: CASSLRGAGDEQFF. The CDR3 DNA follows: TGTGCCAGCAGCCTCAGGGGGGCAGGGGATGAGCAGTTCTTC.

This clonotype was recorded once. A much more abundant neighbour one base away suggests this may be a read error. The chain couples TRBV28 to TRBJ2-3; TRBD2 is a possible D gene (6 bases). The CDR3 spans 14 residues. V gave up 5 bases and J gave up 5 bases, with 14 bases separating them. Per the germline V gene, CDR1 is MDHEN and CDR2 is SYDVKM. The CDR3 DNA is TGTGCCAGCAGTACCGGGGGTGGAGTAGATACGCAGTATTTT. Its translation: CASSTGGGVDTQYF.

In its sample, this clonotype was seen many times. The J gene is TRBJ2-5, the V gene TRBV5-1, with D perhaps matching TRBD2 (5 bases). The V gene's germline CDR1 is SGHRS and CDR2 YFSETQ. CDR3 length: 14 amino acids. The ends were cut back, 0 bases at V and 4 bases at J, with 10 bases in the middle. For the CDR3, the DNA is TGCGCCAGCAGCTTGGAGTTTCGGGGAGAGACCCAGTACTTC. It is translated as CASSLEFRGETQYF.

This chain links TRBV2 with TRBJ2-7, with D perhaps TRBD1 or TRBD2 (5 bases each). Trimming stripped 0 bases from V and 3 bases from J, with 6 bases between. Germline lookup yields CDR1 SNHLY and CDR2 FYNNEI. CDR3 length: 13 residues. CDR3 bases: TGTGCCAGCAGTGAAGCGGGGGACTACGAGCAGTACTTC. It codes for CASSEAGDYEQYF. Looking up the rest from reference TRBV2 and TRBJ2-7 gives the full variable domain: EPEVTQTPSHQVTQMGQEVILRCVPISNHLYFYWYRQILGQKVEFLVSFYNNEISEKSEIFDDQFSVERPDGSNFTLKIRSTKLEDSAMYFCASSEAGDYEQYFGPGTRLTVT.

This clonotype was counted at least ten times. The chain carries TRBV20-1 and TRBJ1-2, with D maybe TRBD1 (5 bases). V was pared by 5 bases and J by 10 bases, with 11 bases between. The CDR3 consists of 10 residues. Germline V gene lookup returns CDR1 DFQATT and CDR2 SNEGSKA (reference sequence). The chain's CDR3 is CSASDRHYTF. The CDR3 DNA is TGCAGTGCTTCCGACAGACACTACACCTTC.